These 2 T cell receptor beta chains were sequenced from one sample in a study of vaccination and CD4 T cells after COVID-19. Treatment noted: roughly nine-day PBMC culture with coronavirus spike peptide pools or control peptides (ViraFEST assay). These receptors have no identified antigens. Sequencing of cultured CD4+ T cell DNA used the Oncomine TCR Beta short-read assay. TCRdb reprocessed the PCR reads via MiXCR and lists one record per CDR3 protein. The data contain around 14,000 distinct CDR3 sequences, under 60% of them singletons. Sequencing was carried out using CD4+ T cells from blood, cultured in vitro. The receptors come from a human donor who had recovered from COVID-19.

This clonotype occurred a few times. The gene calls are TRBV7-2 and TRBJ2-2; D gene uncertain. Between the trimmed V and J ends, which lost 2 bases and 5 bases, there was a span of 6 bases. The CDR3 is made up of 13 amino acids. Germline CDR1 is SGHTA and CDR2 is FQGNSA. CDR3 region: CASSLKSTGELFF. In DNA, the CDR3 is TGTGCCAGCAGCTTAAAGTCAACCGGGGAGCTGTTTTTT.

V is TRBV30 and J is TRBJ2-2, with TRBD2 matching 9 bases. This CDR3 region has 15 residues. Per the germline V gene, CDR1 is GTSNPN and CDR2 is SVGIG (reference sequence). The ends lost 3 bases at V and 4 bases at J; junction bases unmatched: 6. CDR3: CAWRKNSGSTGELFF. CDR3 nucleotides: TGTGCCTGGAGGAAAAATAGCGGGAGCACCGGGGAGCTGTTTTTT.